The 14 T cell receptor beta chains listed next were all sequenced from one sample in a study of blood T cell repertoires in COVID-19 (dated by TCRdb to the early 2020s). Libraries were prepared through the immunoSEQ multiplex PCR assay. Here the immuneACCESS table is served through TCRdb, limited to in-frame sequences with V and J called. Missing clones are a known gap in these copies; in checked studies unresolved V genes cover under half, and the rest lacks a known reason. For this sample there are about 200,000 clones; approximately 84% appear just once. The top ten constitute 6% to 9.5% of the sample. Sequenced sample: peripheral blood. The receptors here all came from a woman of 80 years or more with acute or convalescent COVID-19.

The chain links TRBV15 to TRBJ1-4, with 8 bases fitting TRBD1. Germline V gene sequence: CDR1 LNHNV, CDR2 YYDKDF (reference sequence). This CDR3 is built from 16 residues. J was trimmed by 8 bases and V by 1 base; bases with no gene match: 9. The CDR3 region is CATSRVRTGFGEKLFF. The CDR3 DNA reads TGTGCCACCAGCAGAGTTCGGACAGGGTTTGGAGAAAAACTGTTTTTT.

The chain couples TRBV5-4 to TRBJ2-7; 10 bases fit TRBD1. Germline loops: CDR1 SGHNT, CDR2 YYREEE (reference sequence). V shed 4 bases, J shed 0 bases, and the junction held 7 bases outside the gene matches. The CDR3 has 16 residues. CDR3 sequence (DNA): TGTGCCAGCAGCCCGACAGGGGGCGTTTCCTCCTACGAGCAGTACTTC. Amino acid sequence: CASSPTGGVSSYEQYF.

This chain connects TRBV27 to TRBJ2-7, with D perhaps matching TRBD1 (6 bases). With 7 bases removed from V and 1 base from J, the gap between germline ends came to 17 bases. This CDR3 has 15 amino acids. Germline values: CDR1 MNHEY, CDR2 SMNVEV (reference sequence). This CDR3 reads CASKTRQEKSYEQYF. The CDR3 coding sequence is TGTGCCAGCAAAACCAGACAGGAAAAGTCCTACGAGCAGTACTTC.

The chain joins TRBV19 to TRBJ1-1; D remains unclear. CDR3 length: 15 amino acids. Trimming left V 6 bases short and J 3 bases short, with 17 bases between. Germline V lookup: CDR1 LNHDA, CDR2 SQIVND (reference sequence). The CDR3 loop reads CASRPPAWRDTEAFF. The CDR3 DNA is TGTGCCAGTAGGCCGCCCGCGTGGAGGGACACTGAAGCTTTCTTT.

The V call is TRBV19, the J call TRBJ1-1; the D is unclear. Germline V gene data show CDR1 as LNHDA and CDR2 as SQIVND (reference sequence). This CDR3 contains 15 residues. Trimming shortened V by 6 bases and J by 2 bases, and 16 bases separated the two germline ends. The CDR3 loop reads CASRIRYEDNTEAFF. The CDR3 region has the DNA TGTGCCAGTAGAATACGATACGAGGATAACACTGAAGCTTTCTTT.

V gene TRBV11-3 combines with J gene TRBJ2-3; a weak D match, TRBD1 (5 bases). The V gene's germline CDR1 is SGHNT and CDR2 YENEEA. This CDR3 is 13 amino acids long. The V gene lost 6 bases and the J gene lost 6 bases, with 13 bases spanning the gap. The DNA of the CDR3 is TGTGCCAGCAGTCCAGGGTATGAGGATACGCAGTATTTT. Amino acids: CASSPGYEDTQYF.

The table lists this clone with a few counts. The rearrangement links TRBV2 to TRBJ2-7; perhaps TRBD2 as D (5 bases). The ends were cut back, 9 bases at V and 6 bases at J, with 15 bases in the middle. The CDR3 is 12 residues long. Germline values: CDR1 SNHLY, CDR2 FYNNEI. The CDR3, as DNA: TGTGCCAGTTCCCTAGCTTCCCGCGAGCAGTACTTC. Amino acid sequence: CASSLASREQYF.

The chain couples TRBV3-1 (or the pseudogene TRBV3-2) to TRBJ1-3; D perhaps matches TRBD1 (6 bases). In germline, CDR1 is LGHDT, CDR2 YNNKEL (reference sequence). Trimming shortened V by 1 base and J by 4 bases, and 14 bases separated the two germline ends. This CDR3 region has 16 residues. DNA for the CDR3: TGTGCCAGCAGCCAAGGGGACACCCTGATCGGAAACACCATATATTTT. It yields the protein CASSQGDTLIGNTIYF.

V is TRBV5-4 and J is TRBJ2-3; TRBD2 matches at 10 bases. V lost 4 bases to trimming and J lost 3 bases; unmatched junction nucleotides: 5. This CDR3 is built from 15 residues. The V gene's germline CDR1 is SGHNT and CDR2 YYREEE (reference sequence). The CDR3 spells CASSAILAGTDTQYF. In nucleotides, the CDR3 is TGTGCCAGCAGCGCGATACTAGCGGGGACAGATACGCAGTATTTT.

In its sample, this clone was seen once. The rearrangement joins TRBV6-5 to TRBJ2-1, with D perhaps matching TRBD1 (5 bases). The CDR3 contains 11 residues. CDR1 and CDR2 (germline): MNHEY, SVGAGI. Trimming took 10 bases from V and 13 from J, leaving 17 bases between them. The CDR3, as DNA: TGTGCCACCGTCTCATGGGGCCTCCAGTTCTTC. It yields the protein CATVSWGLQFF.

The V gene is TRBV18, the J gene TRBJ1-2; 9 nucleotides line up with TRBD1. This CDR3 is built from 15 residues. Trimming removed 3 bases from V and 6 bases from J; junction bases left unmatched: 8. Per the germline V gene, CDR1 is KGHSH and CDR2 is LQKENI. The CDR3 DNA is TGTGCCAGCTCACCTTGGACAGGGGAGAGCCATGGCTACACCTTC. Translating gives CASSPWTGESHGYTF.

The chain employs TRBV15 and TRBJ1-1; 7 bases fit TRBD1. The V gene end was trimmed by 1 base and the J gene end by 5 bases; junction bases not matched to a gene: 1. Germline V CDR1 and CDR2: LNHNV, YYDKDF (reference sequence). The CDR3 spans 13 residues. CDR3 sequence (DNA): TGTGCCACCAGCAGAGCAGGGGGAACTGAAGCTTTCTTT. Residues: CATSRAGGTEAFF. The full variable domain, rest sourced from reference TRBV15 and TRBJ1-1, is DAMVIQNPRYQVTQFGKPVTLSCSQTLNHNVMYWYQQKSSQAPKLLFHYYDKDFNNEADTPDNFQSRRPNTSFCFLDIRSPGLGDTAMYLCATSRAGGTEAFFGQGTRLTVV.

The chain combines TRBV19 with TRBJ1-2; D is ambiguous. Between the trimmed V and J ends, which lost 3 bases and 8 bases, there was a span of 13 bases. The CDR3 length is 13 residues. The germline gives CDR1 LNHDA, CDR2 SQIVND (reference sequence). The CDR3 DNA follows: TGTGCCAGTAGTATTGGCAGGACGGGAGGCTACACCTTC. It yields the protein CASSIGRTGGYTF.

For this clone: Other DNA sequences from this sample encode an identical CDR3 as well. V usage is TRBV2 and J usage is TRBJ1-5; TRBD1 agrees at 8 bases. Unmatched junction bases numbered 0, after V lost 1 base and J lost 4 bases. The CDR3 sequence is 14 residues long. Germline V gene lookup returns CDR1 SNHLY and CDR2 FYNNEI. CDR3 loop: CASSEGQGNQPQHF. The CDR3 DNA reads as TGTGCCAGCAGTGAAGGACAGGGGAATCAGCCCCAGCATTTT.